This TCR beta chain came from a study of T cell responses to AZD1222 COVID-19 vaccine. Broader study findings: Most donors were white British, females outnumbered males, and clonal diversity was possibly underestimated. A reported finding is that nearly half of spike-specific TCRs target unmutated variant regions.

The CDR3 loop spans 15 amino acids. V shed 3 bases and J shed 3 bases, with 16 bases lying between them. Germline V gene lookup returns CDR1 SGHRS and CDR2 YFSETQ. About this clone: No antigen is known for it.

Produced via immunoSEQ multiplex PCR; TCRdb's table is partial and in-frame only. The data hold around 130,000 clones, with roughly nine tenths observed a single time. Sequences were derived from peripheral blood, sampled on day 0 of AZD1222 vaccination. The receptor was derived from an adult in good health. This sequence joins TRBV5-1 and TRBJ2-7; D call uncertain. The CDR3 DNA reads TGCGCCAGCAGCTGGACCGGGCCGACTGGCTACGAGCAGTACTTC. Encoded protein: CASSWTGPTGYEQYF. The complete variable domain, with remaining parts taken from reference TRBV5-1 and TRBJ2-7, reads KAGVTQTPRYLIKTRGQQVTLSCSPISGHRSVSWYQQTPGQGLQFLFEYFSETQRNKGNFPGRFSGRQFSNSRSEMNVSTLELGDSALYLCASSWTGPTGYEQYFGPGTRLTVT.